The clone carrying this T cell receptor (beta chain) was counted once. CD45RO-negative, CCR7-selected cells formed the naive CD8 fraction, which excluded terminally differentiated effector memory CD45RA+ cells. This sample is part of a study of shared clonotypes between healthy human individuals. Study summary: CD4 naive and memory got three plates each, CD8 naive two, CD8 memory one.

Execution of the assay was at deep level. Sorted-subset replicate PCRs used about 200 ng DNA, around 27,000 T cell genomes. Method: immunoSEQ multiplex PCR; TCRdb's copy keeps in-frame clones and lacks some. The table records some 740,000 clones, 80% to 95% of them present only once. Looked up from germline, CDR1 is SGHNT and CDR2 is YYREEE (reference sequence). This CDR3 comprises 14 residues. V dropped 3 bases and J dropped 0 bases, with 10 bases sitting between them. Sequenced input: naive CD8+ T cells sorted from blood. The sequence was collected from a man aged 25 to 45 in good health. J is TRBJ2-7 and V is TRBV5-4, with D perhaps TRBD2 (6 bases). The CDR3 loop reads CASSSTGASYEQYF. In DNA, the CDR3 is TGTGCCAGCAGCTCCACGGGAGCCTCCTACGAGCAGTACTTC. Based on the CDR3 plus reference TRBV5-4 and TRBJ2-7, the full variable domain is ETGVTQSPTHLIKTRGQQVTLRCSSQSGHNTVSWYQQALGQGPQFIFQYYREEENGRGNFPPRFSGLQFPNYSSELNVNALELDDSALYLCASSSTGASYEQYFGPGTRLTVT.